Below, 8 T cell receptor beta chains from the same sample are listed, as sequenced in a study of CXCR3-negative and CXCR3-positive naive CD8 T cells. Overall study findings and caveats: The study found more hydrophobic TRB CDR3s in CXCR3-positive naive cells than in CXCR3-negative naive cells.

These receptors lack a known antigen. The authors made the TRB cDNA libraries by 5' RACE using UMI labels. For each CDR3 protein, TCRdb gives one entry from its re-call of the 5' RACE reads, without DNA. This sample's clone table lists over 95,000 distinct CDR3 sequences. The sequenced sample was naive CXCR3+ CD8+ T cells from blood. Documented subset: CD45RO-CCR7+CD27+CD95- naive CD8+ T cells expressing CXCR3 (TNR3+). These TCRs come from a human donor in good health. Some clones in this sample may be carry-over from other donors' samples.

The chain links TRBV25-1 to TRBJ2-5; the D gene TCRdb calls, TRBD2, cannot be checked with no DNA. The CDR3 is 17 residues long. Germline values: CDR1 MGHDK, CDR2 SYGVNS. This chain's CDR3 is CASSDLAGGFGGETQYF.

The V and J genes are TRBV28 and TRBJ2-7; TCRdb's D call of TRBD1 is untestable without DNA. The CDR3 is 16 residues long. The germline V gene has CDR1 MDHEN and CDR2 SYDVKM. CDR3 residues: CATSVGASGRTYEQYF.

This chain uses TRBV4-3 with TRBJ2-1; TCRdb outputs TRBD1, but without DNA this stays unchecked. Looked up from germline, CDR1 is LGHNA and CDR2 is YSLEER. CDR3 length: 14 amino acids. The chain's CDR3 is CASSQIGTDNEQFF.

The rearrangement joins TRBV27 to TRBJ1-5; TCRdb designates TRBD1, a call that cannot be tested without DNA. The germline V gene has CDR1 MNHEY and CDR2 SMNVEV (reference sequence). CDR3 size: 12 residues. The CDR3 reads CASGTGGWPQHF.

CDR3: CASSRTGPFEQYF. This sequence joins TRBV5-6 and TRBJ2-7. The CDR3 loop spans 13 amino acids. Germline assignment: CDR1 SGHDT and CDR2 YYEEEE.

The J gene is TRBJ2-5, the V gene TRBV5-5; TCRdb reports TRBD2, a call that lacks DNA to check it against. CDR1 and CDR2 from the germline V gene are SGHKS and YYEKEE (reference sequence). The CDR3 covers 16 residues. The CDR3 reads CASSFGAGGPGETQYF.

The V call is TRBV4-1, the J call TRBJ2-3; TCRdb lists TRBD2, though no DNA is available to test this call. The germline V gene has CDR1 MGHRA and CDR2 YSYEKL. The CDR3 sequence is 15 residues long. CDR3 protein: CASSQEARSTDTQYF.

The V call is TRBV11-2, the J call TRBJ2-7. Per germline, CDR1 SGHAT and CDR2 FQNNGV. The CDR3 is 12 amino acids. CDR3 loop: CASSFNLYEQYF.